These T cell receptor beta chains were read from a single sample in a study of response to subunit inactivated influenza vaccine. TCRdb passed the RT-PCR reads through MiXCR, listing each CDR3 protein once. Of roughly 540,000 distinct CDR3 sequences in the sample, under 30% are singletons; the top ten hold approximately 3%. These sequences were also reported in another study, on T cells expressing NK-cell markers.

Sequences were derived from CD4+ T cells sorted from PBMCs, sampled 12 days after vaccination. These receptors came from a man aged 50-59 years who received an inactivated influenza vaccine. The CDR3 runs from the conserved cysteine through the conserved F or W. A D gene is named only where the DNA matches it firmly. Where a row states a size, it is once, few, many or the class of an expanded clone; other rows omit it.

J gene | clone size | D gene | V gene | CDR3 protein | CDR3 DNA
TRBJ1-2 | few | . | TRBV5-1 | CASSMGYGYTF | TGCGCCAGCAGTATGGGCTATGGCTACACCTTC
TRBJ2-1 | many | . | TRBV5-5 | CATGGELDRLNEQFF | TGTGCCACTGGAGGGGAGCTTGACAGACTCAATGAGCAGTTCTTC
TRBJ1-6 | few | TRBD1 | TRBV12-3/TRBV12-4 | CASTITGAADNSPLHF | TGTGCCAGCACCATTACAGGGGCCGCCGATAATTCACCCCTCCACTTT
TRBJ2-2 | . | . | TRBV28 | CASSFPWGTGGELFF | TGTGCCAGCAGTTTCCCTTGGGGGACCGGCGGGGAGCTGTTTTTT
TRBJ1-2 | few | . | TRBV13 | CASSSYRDNYGYTF | TGTGCCAGCAGCTCATACAGGGATAACTATGGCTACACCTTC
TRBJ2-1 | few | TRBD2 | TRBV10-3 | CAIRTSGSSYNEQFF | TGTGCCATCAGGACTAGCGGGAGCTCCTACAATGAGCAGTTCTTC
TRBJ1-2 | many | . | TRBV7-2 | CASSPRAAFGYGYTF | TGTGCCAGCAGCCCTCGGGCCGCGTTTGGATATGGCTACACCTTC
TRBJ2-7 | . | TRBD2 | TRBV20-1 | CSARDPRGSGSPYEQYF | TGCAGTGCTAGAGATCCCCGGGGTAGCGGGTCCCCCTACGAGCAGTACTTC
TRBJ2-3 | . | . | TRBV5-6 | CASSYWGGRTDTQYF | TGTGCCAGCAGCTACTGGGGGGGGCGCACAGATACGCAGTATTTT
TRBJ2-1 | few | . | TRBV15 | CATSRALNEQFF | TGTGCCACCAGCAGAGCGTTAAATGAGCAGTTCTTC
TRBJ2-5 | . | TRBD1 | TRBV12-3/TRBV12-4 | CASSADRGETQYF | TGTGCCAGCAGTGCTGACAGGGGAGAGACCCAGTACTTC
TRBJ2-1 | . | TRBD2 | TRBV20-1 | CSARILLAGVRNEQFF | TGCAGTGCCCGAATACTACTAGCGGGAGTGAGGAATGAGCAGTTCTTC
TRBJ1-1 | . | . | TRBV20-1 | CSARAFPTGNTEAFF | TGCAGTGCTAGAGCTTTTCCGACAGGGAACACTGAAGCTTTCTTT
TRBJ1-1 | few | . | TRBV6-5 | CASSYSIGQAFF | TGTGCCAGCAGTTACTCGATAGGACAAGCTTTCTTT
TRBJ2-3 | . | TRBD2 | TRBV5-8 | CASSTAAGGSTDTQYF | TGTGCCAGCAGCACAGCAGCGGGGGGGAGCACAGATACGCAGTATTTT
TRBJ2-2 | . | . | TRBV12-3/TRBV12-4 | CASGGTPNTGELFF | TGTGCCAGCGGCGGGACACCGAACACCGGGGAGCTGTTTTTT
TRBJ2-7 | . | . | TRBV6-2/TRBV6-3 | CASSYQTETYEQYF | TGTGCCAGCAGTTACCAGACGGAAACCTACGAGCAGTACTTC
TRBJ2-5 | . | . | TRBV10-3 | CAISDYASTETQYF | TGTGCCATCAGTGATTACGCGAGTACGGAGACCCAGTACTTC
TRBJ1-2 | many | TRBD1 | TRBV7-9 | CASSSDRKIAYTF | TGTGCCAGCAGCTCGGACAGGAAAATCGCCTACACCTTC
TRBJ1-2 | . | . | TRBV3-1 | CASSQGGGNGYTF | TGTGCCAGCAGCCAAGGGGGAGGGAACGGCTACACCTTC
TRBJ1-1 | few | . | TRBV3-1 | CASSQVPVDTEAFF | TGTGCCAGCAGCCAAGTCCCGGTAGACACTGAAGCTTTCTTT
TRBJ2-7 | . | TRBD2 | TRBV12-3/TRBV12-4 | CASKGLAENYEQYF | TGTGCCAGCAAAGGACTAGCGGAAAACTACGAGCAGTACTTC
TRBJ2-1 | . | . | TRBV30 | CAWRMGPGEISYNEQFF | TGTGCCTGGCGAATGGGACCGGGGGAGATTTCCTACAATGAGCAGTTCTTC
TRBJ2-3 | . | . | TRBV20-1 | CSAPPARGGTDTQYF | TGCAGTGCTCCCCCGGCGAGGGGGGGCACAGATACGCAGTATTTT
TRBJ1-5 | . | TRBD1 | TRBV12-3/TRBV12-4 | CASSFRDRGSNQPQHF | TGTGCCAGCAGTTTCCGGGACAGGGGTAGCAATCAGCCCCAGCATTTT
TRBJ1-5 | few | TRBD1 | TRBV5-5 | CASSPWTGSNQPQHF | TGTGCCAGCAGCCCTTGGACAGGGAGCAATCAGCCCCAGCATTTT
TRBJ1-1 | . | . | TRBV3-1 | CASSSVGLNTEAFF | TGTGCCAGCAGCTCGGTGGGGTTGAACACTGAAGCTTTCTTT
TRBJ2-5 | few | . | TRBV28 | CASSDQELTLSETQYF | TGTGCCAGCAGTGACCAAGAATTGACGCTATCAGAGACCCAGTACTTC
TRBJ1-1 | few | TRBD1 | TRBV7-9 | CASSFGTGGIEAFF | TGTGCCAGCAGCTTTGGGACAGGGGGAATTGAAGCTTTCTTT
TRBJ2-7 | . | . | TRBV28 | CASSLETVTYEQYF | TGTGCCAGCAGTTTAGAGACAGTAACCTACGAGCAGTACTTC
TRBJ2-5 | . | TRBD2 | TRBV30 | CAWSVGLAEQETQYF | TGTGCCTGGAGTGTCGGCCTAGCGGAACAAGAGACCCAGTACTTC
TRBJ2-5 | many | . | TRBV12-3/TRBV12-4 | CASSLAGAETQYF | TGTGCCAGCAGTTTAGCGGGAGCCGAGACCCAGTACTTC
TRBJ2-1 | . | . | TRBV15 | CATSRNPDDEQFF | TGTGCCACCAGCAGAAACCCGGACGATGAGCAGTTCTTC
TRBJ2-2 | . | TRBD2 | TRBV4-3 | CASSQDLSMSGRGTGELFF | TGCGCCAGCAGCCAAGATCTTTCTATGAGCGGGAGAGGAACCGGGGAGCTGTTTTTT
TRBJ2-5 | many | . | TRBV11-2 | CASSFDNQETQYF | TGTGCCAGCAGCTTCGACAACCAAGAGACCCAGTACTTC
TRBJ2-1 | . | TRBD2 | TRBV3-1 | CASSPGTSGTYNEQFF | TGTGCCAGCAGCCCAGGGACTAGCGGAACCTACAATGAGCAGTTCTTC
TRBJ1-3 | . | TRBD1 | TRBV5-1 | CASSPTGNPGNTIYF | TGCGCCAGCAGCCCGACAGGGAACCCTGGAAACACCATATATTTT
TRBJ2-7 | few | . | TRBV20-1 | CSAVGGAYEQYF | TGCAGTGCCGTTGGTGGTGCCTACGAGCAGTACTTC
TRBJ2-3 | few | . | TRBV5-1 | CASSTGRADTDTQYF | TGCGCCAGCAGCACGGGCCGGGCCGACACAGATACGCAGTATTTT
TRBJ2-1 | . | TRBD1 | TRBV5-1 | CASSPEGAAYNEQFF | TGCGCCAGCAGCCCCGAGGGGGCGGCCTACAATGAGCAGTTCTTC
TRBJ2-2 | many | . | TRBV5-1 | CASSYDYSNTGELFF | TGCGCCAGCAGCTACGACTACTCGAACACCGGGGAGCTGTTTTTT
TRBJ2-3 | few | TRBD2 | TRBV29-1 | CSVEVYRRGTSDTQYF | TGCAGCGTTGAGGTCTATAGGCGGGGGACCTCAGATACGCAGTATTTT
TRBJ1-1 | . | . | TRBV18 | CASSPESAMNTEAFF | TGTGCCAGCTCACCAGAGTCAGCTATGAACACTGAAGCTTTCTTT
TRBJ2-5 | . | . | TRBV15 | CATSRGPETQYF | TGTGCCACCAGCAGGGGGCCAGAGACCCAGTACTTC
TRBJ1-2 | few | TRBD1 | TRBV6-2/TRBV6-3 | CAILTGDYGYTF | TGTGCCATCCTTACAGGGGACTATGGCTACACCTTC
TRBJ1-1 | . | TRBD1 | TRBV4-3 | CASSQLPTGVDEAFF | TGCGCCAGCAGCCAACTCCCGACAGGGGTAGATGAAGCTTTCTTT
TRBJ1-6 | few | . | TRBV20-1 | CSARDIGNSPLHF | TGCAGTGCTCGGGACATTGGTAATTCACCCCTCCACTTT
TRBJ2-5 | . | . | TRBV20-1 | CSALPQETQYF | TGCAGTGCTTTGCCGCAAGAGACCCAGTACTTC
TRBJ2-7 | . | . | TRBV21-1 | CASSKVRTVHEQYF | TGTGCCAGCAGCAAAGTTAGGACAGTCCACGAGCAGTACTTC
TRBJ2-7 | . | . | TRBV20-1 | CSAPNVRGHYEQYF | TGCAGTGCTCCCAACGTCCGGGGGCACTACGAGCAGTACTTC
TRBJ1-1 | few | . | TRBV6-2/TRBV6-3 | CASSYSKMGLKAFF | TGTGCCAGCAGTTACTCGAAAATGGGGCTCAAAGCTTTCTTT
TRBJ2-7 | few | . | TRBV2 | CAGRMITYEQYF | TGTGCCGGCCGAATGATTACCTACGAGCAGTACTTC